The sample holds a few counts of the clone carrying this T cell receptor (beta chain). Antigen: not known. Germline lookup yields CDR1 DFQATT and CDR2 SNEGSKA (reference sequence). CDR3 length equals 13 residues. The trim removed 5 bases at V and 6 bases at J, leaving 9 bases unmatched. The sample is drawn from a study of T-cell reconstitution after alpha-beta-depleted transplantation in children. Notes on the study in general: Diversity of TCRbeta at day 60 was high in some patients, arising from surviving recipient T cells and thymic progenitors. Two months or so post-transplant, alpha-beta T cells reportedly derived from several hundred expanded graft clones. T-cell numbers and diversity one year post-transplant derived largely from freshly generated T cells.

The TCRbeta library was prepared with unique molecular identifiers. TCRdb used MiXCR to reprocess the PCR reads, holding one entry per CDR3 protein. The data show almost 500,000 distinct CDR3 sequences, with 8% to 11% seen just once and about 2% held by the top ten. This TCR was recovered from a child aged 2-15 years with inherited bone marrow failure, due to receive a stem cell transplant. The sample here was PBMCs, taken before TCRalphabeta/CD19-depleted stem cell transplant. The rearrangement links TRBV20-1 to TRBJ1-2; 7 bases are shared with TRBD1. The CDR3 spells CSARYDRVNGYTF. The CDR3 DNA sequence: TGCAGTGCTCGCTACGACAGGGTTAATGGCTACACCTTC.